This T cell receptor beta chain was profiled in a study of cytomegalovirus exposure and HLA in healthy donors. General study findings and limits: Most subjects had HLA-A and HLA-B alleles reportedly predicted accurately by TCR beta sequences.

PCR involved 60 Vbeta and 13 Jbeta primers. Clones were sequenced by immunoSEQ multiplex PCR, and TCRdb holds only the in-frame ones, with some missing. Found here are hundreds of thousands of clones, just over 75% of them singletons; the top ten hold 0.6% to 0.65%. A note on this clone: The antigen remains unidentified.

This CDR3 has 14 residues. Germline V lookup: CDR1 MNHNS, CDR2 SASEGT. Trimming stripped 10 bases from V and 5 bases from J, with 20 bases between. Input material: PBMCs. V is TRBV6-1 and J is TRBJ1-1; D uncertain. This TCR came from a man aged 18 to 30 in good health and CMV-seronegative. CDR3 sequence reads: CATSQAGKKTEAFF. CDR3 DNA: TGTGCCACCAGCCAGGCGGGGAAAAAGACTGAAGCTTTCTTT.